This is a list of T cell receptor beta chains from one sample in a study of cytomegalovirus exposure and HLA in healthy donors. The data were produced by immunoSEQ multiplex PCR, yet TCRdb's version contains in-frame clones alone and is incomplete. This table has 150,000 to 200,000 clones, over 80% appearing once. Sequencing used PBMCs. Receptors originate from a man aged 25 to 40 in good health and CMV-seropositive. Each CDR3 is given with its conserved first and last residue. A D gene is named only where the DNA matches it firmly. For some rows the clone size is stated as once, few or many, or as a class when expanded; others skip it.

D	J	V	size	CDR3	DNA
NA	TRBJ2-7	TRBV14	NA	CASSQGAGAYEQYF	TGTGCCAGCAGCCAAGGAGCAGGGGCCTACGAGCAGTACTTC
NA	TRBJ1-1	TRBV19	NA	CASSRWTVKNTEAFF	TGTGCCAGTAGTAGGTGGACAGTAAAGAACACTGAAGCTTTCTTT
NA	TRBJ2-3	TRBV9	NA	CASSVAGGGLIDTQYF	TGTGCCAGCAGCGTAGCTGGGGGGGGGCTAATAGATACGCAGTATTTT
NA	TRBJ2-1	TRBV9	NA	CASSVVGGSNEQFF	TGTGCCAGCAGCGTAGTTGGGGGGTCGAATGAGCAGTTCTTC
TRBD1	TRBJ1-6	TRBV7-9	NA	CASSLGDRSNSPLHF	TGTGCCAGCAGCTTAGGGGACAGAAGTAATTCACCCCTCCACTTT
TRBD2	TRBJ2-1	TRBV9	NA	CASSMRGAGGYNEQFF	TGTGCCAGCAGCATGCGAGGAGCGGGGGGTTACAATGAGCAGTTCTTC
TRBD2	TRBJ2-3	TRBV11-1	NA	CASSLASASGGTDTQYF	TGTGCCAGCAGCTTAGCGTCCGCCAGCGGGGGGACAGATACGCAGTATTTT
TRBD1	TRBJ2-7	TRBV4-2	NA	CASSPGGSYEQYF	TGTGCCAGCAGCCCAGGGGGCTCCTACGAGCAGTACTTC
TRBD2	TRBJ2-1	TRBV2	NA	CASIPGLAGANEQFF	TGTGCCAGCATCCCGGGACTAGCGGGGGCCAATGAGCAGTTCTTC
NA	TRBJ2-3	TRBV5-1	NA	CASSSADRGTDTQYF	TGCGCCAGCAGCTCAGCCGACCGGGGGACAGATACGCAGTATTTT
TRBD1	TRBJ2-3	TRBV27	NA	CASSLTGYGTDTQYF	TGTGCCAGCAGTTTGACAGGGTATGGCACAGATACGCAGTATTTT
TRBD1	TRBJ2-5	TRBV7-2	NA	CASSSKIGTGGRQETQYF	TGTGCCAGCAGCTCCAAGATCGGGACAGGGGGACGCCAAGAGACCCAGTACTTC
NA	TRBJ1-4	TRBV27	once	CASSYREYEKLFF	TGTGCCAGCAGTTACAGGGAATATGAAAAACTGTTTTTT
NA	TRBJ1-5	TRBV4-2	NA	CASSQAGVDQPQHF	TGTGCCAGCAGCCAAGCAGGGGTTGATCAGCCCCAGCATTTT
NA	TRBJ2-7	TRBV5-1	once	CASSLESQGLPSYEQYF	TGCGCCAGCAGCTTGGAGTCTCAAGGACTGCCTTCCTACGAGCAGTACTTC
NA	TRBJ2-4	TRBV7-2	NA	CASSSDQGGIQYF	TGTGCCAGCAGCTCAGACCAGGGGGGCATTCAGTACTTC
NA	TRBJ1-5	TRBV5-1	NA	CASSLSVNQPQHF	TGCGCCAGCAGCTTGTCCGTTAATCAGCCCCAGCATTTT
TRBD1	TRBJ1-6	TRBV30	NA	CAWSAGTGPNSPLHF	TGTGCCTGGAGTGCCGGGACAGGGCCAAATTCACCCCTCCACTTT